This T cell receptor beta chain emerged from a study of blood T cell repertoires in COVID-19. Across the whole study: PBMCs, B-cell-depleted T cells, or T cells were the source of the cDNA or gDNA that made up the material.

As processed by the authors: Estimated nucleated cell counts came from reference gene primer amplification. The assay was immunoSEQ multiplex PCR, and TCRdb's table has in-frame clones only and misses some. V, J and clone size are those of that table, while D and trimming were read from the DNA. The table records 430,000 or so clones, 70% to 90% of them present only once. This CDR3 has 13 amino acids. Per the germline V gene, CDR1 is SNHLY and CDR2 is FYNNEI. Deletions cut 3 bases from V and 4 bases from J, with 7 bases between. The sequence came from a woman younger than 30 who had been exposed to COVID-19. The sequencing input was PBMCs or T cells enriched from blood (not recorded which). The chain uses TRBV2 and TRBJ1-5, with unresolved D. Here the CDR3 reads CASSDSPNQPQHF. CDR3 nucleotides: TGTGCCAGCAGTGATAGCCCTAATCAGCCCCAGCATTTT.